This T cell receptor beta chain comes out of a study of cytomegalovirus exposure and HLA in healthy donors listed by TCRdb under 2017. Regarding the research as a whole: According to an earlier analysis of around 600 of the donors, some 180 million T cells yielded roughly 110 million unique TCR beta sequences and around 280 Gb of sequence data. Approximately 300 gigabases of sequencing data and tens of millions of unique TCR sequences were included in an early release covering roughly 700 HLA-typed donors. Of the approximately 400 genotyped donors, about 84% fell in the genetic ancestry cluster associated with self-reported Caucasian donors. The aim of the study was to test whether cataloging public T cell receptors could identify signatures of past pathogen exposure. Using immunosequencing, the study profiled T cell repertoires from roughly 650 subjects and related those repertoires to cytomegalovirus serostatus. Along with the roughly 670-subject first cohort, a separate validation cohort of over a hundred different subjects was used. To predict cytomegalovirus infection status, the study brought together high-throughput TCR immunosequencing, statistical association of individual TCRs with disease status, and machine learning. In a later analysis, previously published TCR beta repertoires from 666 donors were re-analyzed and high-resolution HLA genotyping was added so that TCR occurrence patterns could be studied. The later analysis used no new phenotypic data to find candidate immune exposures, relying instead on TCR beta sequences and their occurrence across donors. An earlier analysis of fewer than 700 of the donors applied high-throughput TCR beta sequencing to assess whether each TCR beta V gene segment acted as functional or pseudogenic. Donor age, sex, ethnicity and CMV serostatus were compiled alongside the repertoire data. In a later genetic analysis, genome-wide SNP genotypes for about 65% of the roughly 700 donors were used, and that subset was treated as a discovery cohort. All discovery cohort repertoires had been generated on a single sequencing platform. Class I and class II HLA loci were covered by the typing at four-digit resolution. The number of typed donors differed by locus: about 620-640 for A, B, C, DRB1 and DQB1; approximately 520 for DQA1; approximately 600 for DPA1; and roughly 490 for DPB1. Because of strong linkage in the cohort, five DR-DQ haplotypes were treated as single units for association and clustering. Across under 500 genotyped donors of the cohort, an average of approximately 240,000 unique TCR beta nucleotide sequences per donor were sequenced, and roughly 18% of those sequences were non-productive.

The library came from the immunoSEQ multiplex PCR assay. The multiplex PCR relied on a mix of 60 forward primers for TCR Vbeta segments and 13 reverse primers for TCR Jbeta segments. The CDR3 region of rearranged TCR beta genes was amplified from genomic DNA by a multiplex PCR assay. The amplified TCR beta libraries were sequenced on the Illumina HiSeq System as 87-base-pair reads. Concerning the study's data processing: Across the 700 or so repertoires, a later analysis counted tens of millions of unique TCR beta chains, some 11 million of which were shared by at least two donors. A nearest-neighbor algorithm error-corrected the raw reads and collapsed the reads into unique sequences, merging closely related sequences to remove PCR and sequencing errors. Alignment of CDR3 sequences to IMGT reference sequences was used to assign V, D and J gene segments. For a sequence to be retained, at least a six-nucleotide match to both a V gene segment and a J gene segment was required. A rearrangement was called productive if the CDR3 had no stop codons and remained in frame with V and J, and every other rearrangement was called non-productive. Following IMGT convention, CDR3 was defined as the stretch from the second conserved V-encoded cysteine to the conserved J-encoded phenylalanine. In an earlier analysis of 500 to 650 of the donors, sequences lacking an unambiguous match to a single V gene segment were excluded. In an earlier analysis of almost 600 of the donors, a V segment was called functional when productive rearrangements were above 56.7%, and segregating when the standard deviation between donors exceeded 5%. A statistical classification framework was built to diagnose cytomegalovirus status from the catalog of TCR beta chain sequences. In a later analysis, V and J genes were assigned by comparing TCR nucleotide sequences against IMGT/GENE-DB human TR gene sequences. In a later analysis, CDR3 sequences and most-parsimonious VDJ recombination scenarios were assigned using the TCRdist pipeline. In a later analysis, each TCR beta chain was defined by its CDR3 amino acid sequence together with its V-gene family, and reads without a unique V-gene family were excluded. A later analysis removed 600 or so highly shared, low-generation-probability nucleotide sequences to deal with suspected cross-contamination and a sequencing artifact. In a later analysis, a clonal expansion index for each public chain was calculated from normalized within-repertoire ranks of inferred template counts. A later analysis computed generation probabilities with a VDJ recombination model fitted to out-of-frame rearrangements, and checked the results against IGoR. Hypergeometric tests were used in a later analysis to score TCR-TCR, TCR-HLA and TCR-CMV co-occurrence, with a repertoire-size bias correction applied to the TCR pairs. In a later analysis, false discovery rates were estimated by permuting HLA or CMV assignments 20 times. A later analysis grouped co-occurring TCRs with DBSCAN, adding TCRdist sequence similarity when clustering within HLA-allele-positive subsets. Co-occurrence clustering excluded repertoires with fewer than 30,000 or more than 120,000 public chains, plus five with anomalous nucleotide sharing. TCRdb carries this immuneACCESS record with in-frame sequences only. Its versions omit some clonotypes, under half of them owing to an unresolved V gene in the studies checked, with the rest unexplained. That table gives V, J and clone size, and the DNA gave D and trimming. Across this sample there are 150,000 or so clones, with under 70% seen only once. The ten largest make up about 3% of the sample.

The cohort was made up of approximately 670 healthy bone marrow donors. Cohort members were all nominally healthy when sampled, although unrecorded immune exposures were likely present. The donor was CMV seropositive and was included in the group of 290 or so seropositive cohort members. A peripheral blood sample was collected from each donor, and TCR beta sequencing was performed on peripheral blood mononuclear cells. Genomic DNA extraction from the blood cell samples was performed with the Qiagen DNeasy Blood Extraction Kit. Study-wide conclusions, independent of this receptor: A cluster of highly shared sequence variants was judged likely to represent a technical artifact of the sequencing pipeline. This cohort had only TCR beta chains sequenced, and the lack of alpha or paired-chain data limited which features could be detected. In a later analysis, the rate of TCR association differed among HLA loci, with DRB1 alleles having the most associated TCRs and HLA-C alleles having the fewest. Linkage disequilibrium might explain the correlated functional status among segregating V segments, but an unknown experimental factor could not be excluded. Most TCR sequences were observed very rarely across donors, whereas some public TCRs were present in many individuals. Broadly in line with IMGT annotations, most TCR beta V segments showed up in productive rearrangements about 87% or about 30% of the time in an earlier analysis of several hundred of the donors. Sequencing depth was assumed to be roughly uniform across donors in the presence/absence analyses, though that assumption may not hold. According to a later analysis, parvovirus B19, influenza, CMV and Epstein-Barr virus appeared linked to several top co-occurrence clusters. The classifier was reported to diagnose cytomegalovirus status with high specificity and sensitivity in both the original cohort and the validation cohort. A later genetic analysis reported fewer N-insertions in productive TCRs among donors in an Asian-associated ancestry cluster than the approximately 700-donor mean. In a later genetic analysis, a missense DCLRE1C variant was associated with V-gene and J-gene trimming of TCR beta chains, and the association was replicated in an independent cohort. A further reported finding was that TCR beta sequences accurately predicted the HLA-A and HLA-B alleles for most subjects in the first cohort. When HLA alleles, especially DR and DQ, strongly co-occurred, attributing TCR associations to individual alleles was difficult. It was suggested by the authors that the approach could potentially be generalized to other disease states and immunological phenotypes. Because counts were too low, 15 or so rarely observed V segments, including chromosome 9 orphons, were excluded from the earlier analysis of under 650 of the donors. The 87-base-pair reads could not distinguish some IMGT-functional V segments, including TRBV6-2 and TRBV6-3, so those segments were excluded. Compared with equally common non-associated chains, HLA-associated TCR beta chains in a later analysis were more clonally expanded and had lower generation probabilities. At a false discovery rate of 0.05, a later analysis linked approximately 18,000 TCR beta sequences to specific HLA alleles. Because some donors lacked HLA typing at each locus, the association tests relied only on the typed subset. Immune exposure information for the cohort was limited to CMV serostatus. A few of the identified cytomegalovirus-associated TCR beta chains were confirmed in vitro to be specific for cytomegalovirus antigens. A later analysis found that most CMV-associated TCR beta chains appeared HLA-restricted, with HLA associations seemingly driven largely by CMV exposure. The study gave a list of around 170 TCR beta chains associated with cytomegalovirus.

The count of this clone is one. The specificity of this receptor is unknown. The input lacks base qualities; no much larger clone sits a single base away. V loses 3 bases at its end and J loses 4 bases; junction bases beyond the gene matches: 5. The germline V gene provides CDR1 MNHEY and CDR2 SVGAGI. The CDR3 starts with the cysteine, ends with the phenylalanine, and has 15 residues. The sequence is cut down to CDR3 DNA, 45 bases in frame from base 1. This chain joins TRBV6-5 to TRBJ2-2, and TRBD2 aligns with 7 junction nucleotides. The source material was PBMCs. The sequence came from a woman aged 25 to 39 in good health and CMV-seropositive. The CDR3 region: CASSYKRGSTGELFF. The nucleotides read TGTGCCAGCAGTTATAAGCGGGGTAGCACCGGGGAGCTGTTTTTT.